The next 18 T cell receptor beta chains were all read from a single sample in a study of OX40 agonist ivuxolimab in advanced cancers. TCRdb's copy holds only in-frame clones and misses some; the assay was immunoSEQ multiplex PCR. The sample yields 100,000 to 150,000 clones, about 93% seen once. Sequencing used CD4+ or CD8+ T cells sorted from blood, obtained in a trial of the OX40 agonist ivuxolimab. These receptors all stem from an adult with an advanced solid tumor such as melanoma, head and neck, liver or kidney cancer.

The rearrangement joins TRBV11-2 to TRBJ1-4; 10 bases are a match to TRBD1. CDR1 is SGHAT and CDR2 is FQNNGV in the germline V gene. Trimming cost V 1 base and J 6 bases; bases outside gene matches: 2. This CDR3 has 15 amino acids. The CDR3 here is CASSLGTGGDEKLFF. The DNA of the CDR3 is TGTGCCAGCAGCTTAGGGACAGGGGGGGATGAAAAACTGTTTTTT.

This clone was picked up one time. A read error may produce the germline difference seen at one junction end. The gene calls are TRBV11-3 and TRBJ2-7; D gene uncertain. The CDR3 consists of 12 residues. Per germline, CDR1 SGHNT and CDR2 YENEEA. The CDR3 DNA reads TGTGCCAGCAGCTTAGTTGGCCCTCCCCGGGACTTC. This codes for CASSLVGPPRDF.

The J gene is TRBJ2-1, the V gene TRBV5-1, with 8 nucleotides matching TRBD2. The germline CDR1 and CDR2 sequences are SGHRS and YFSETQ. This CDR3 comprises 15 residues. V lost 0 bases, J lost 8 bases, and 7 bases stayed unmatched. The CDR3 nucleotides are TGCGCCAGCAGCTTGGCGGGAGGGCCGGGGGATGAGCAGTTCTTC. Amino acid sequence: CASSLAGGPGDEQFF.

The gene calls are TRBV6-6 and TRBJ2-5; 11 bases are a match to TRBD2. The ends lost 5 bases at V and 1 base at J; junction bases unmatched: 3. The CDR3 is 15 amino acids. CDR1 and CDR2 (germline): MNHNY, SVGAGI (reference sequence). CDR3 region: CASSLLAGAQETQYF. CDR3 DNA: TGTGCCAGCAGTCTACTAGCGGGAGCCCAAGAGACCCAGTACTTC.

The V and J genes are TRBV9 and TRBJ1-1; D is undetermined. The CDR3 runs 14 residues. The germline V gene has CDR1 SGDLS and CDR2 YYNGEE. The V end was cut by 0 bases, the J end by 1 base, with 7 bases between. CDR3 sequence reads: CASSVGPSNTEAFF. The CDR3 DNA reads as TGTGCCAGCAGCGTAGGGCCGTCGAACACTGAAGCTTTCTTT.

The chain is built from TRBV30 and TRBJ1-4, with TRBD1 matching over 7 bases. The CDR3 contains 16 residues. Looked up from germline, CDR1 is GTSNPN and CDR2 is SVGIG (reference sequence). With V trimmed by 4 bases and J by 0 bases, 8 bases remained unmatched. The chain's CDR3 is CAWTSHRGATNEKLFF. The CDR3 bases are TGTGCCTGGACGAGTCACAGGGGTGCAACTAATGAAAAACTGTTTTTT.

CDR3 nucleotide sequence: TGTGCCAGCTCACCGGGCAGGGGGAGCAATCAGCCCCAGCATTTT. Translated, it gives CASSPGRGSNQPQHF. The rearrangement links TRBV18 to TRBJ1-5; TRBD1 agrees at 7 bases. CDR3 length equals 15 residues. Germline V CDR1 and CDR2: KGHSH, LQKENI. V dropped 3 bases and J dropped 1; count of bases not matched to a gene: 3.

This clone was observed once. This rearrangement joins TRBV6-1 to TRBJ2-7; perhaps TRBD1 as D (5 bases). This CDR3 has 14 amino acids. Trimming removed 9 bases from V and 2 bases from J, with 17 bases in between. Germline CDR1 and CDR2: MNHNS and SASEGT. CDR3 DNA sequence: TGTGCCAGTAATGGGTGGGGCCTTACCTACGAGCAGTACTTC. Residues: CASNGWGLTYEQYF.

This CDR3 reads CASSYTGFYEQYF. The CDR3 DNA follows: TGTGCCAGCAGTTATACAGGCTTCTACGAGCAGTACTTC. The V gene is TRBV6-1, the J gene TRBJ2-7; weak D call: TRBD1 (5 bases). Per germline, CDR1 MNHNS and CDR2 SASEGT. V was clipped by 5 bases and J by 3 bases, with 11 bases between them. This CDR3 is built from 13 residues.

The V gene is TRBV28, the J gene TRBJ2-3; 7 positions agree with TRBD2. Germline CDR1 reads MDHEN; CDR2 reads SYDVKM. Trimming took 1 base from V and 0 from J; bases not matched to a gene: 7. This CDR3 region has 17 residues. CDR3 sequence (DNA): TGTGCCAGCAGTTTATTTTCTGCGGGGGTGAGCACAGATACGCAGTATTTT. This encodes CASSLFSAGVSTDTQYF.

The chain combines TRBV10-2 with TRBJ1-2; tentative D call: TRBD1 (6 bases). Trimming removed 4 bases from V and 7 bases from J, with 13 bases in between. The germline V gene has CDR1 WSHSY and CDR2 SAAADI. The CDR3 is 13 residues long. The CDR3, as DNA: TGCGCCAGCAGTGCTACAGGGAACCGTGGCTACACCTTC. It codes for CASSATGNRGYTF.

About this clone: The sample holds other DNA sequences that translate to the same CDR3. J is TRBJ1-2 and V is TRBV28, with D possibly being TRBD1 (5 bases). CDR1 and CDR2 (germline): MDHEN, SYDVKM. The CDR3 consists of 12 residues. V lost 8 bases, J lost 0 bases, and 7 bases lay in between. DNA for the CDR3: TGTGCCAGCCGACAGTCTAACTATGGCTACACCTTC. Its translation is CASRQSNYGYTF.

This rearrangement joins TRBV23-1 to TRBJ1-3; D is unclear. TRBV23-1 counts as an open reading frame of uncertain function. The V end was cut by 2 bases, the J end by 3 bases, with 17 bases between. This CDR3 comprises 17 residues. Here the CDR3 reads CASSQLKVIRCGNTIYF. CDR3 in DNA: TGCGCCAGCAGTCAACTAAAGGTAATCCGGTGTGGAAACACCATATATTTT.

The V gene is TRBV19, the J gene TRBJ1-2; a weak D match, TRBD1 (5 bases). The CDR3 sequence is 18 residues long. Germline CDR1 is LNHDA and CDR2 is SQIVND (reference sequence). The V end lost 10 bases, the J end lost 3 bases, and 30 bases lay between the germline ends. CDR3 protein: CATSRPPERQKADYGYTF. The CDR3 DNA reads TGTGCCACCTCCCGCCCCCCTGAGAGACAGAAAGCGGACTATGGCTACACCTTC.

The chain carries TRBV11-2 and TRBJ2-1, with D possibly TRBD2 on 7 matching bases. The CDR3 sequence is 16 residues long. Germline CDR1 and CDR2: SGHAT and FQNNGV. Trimming stripped 4 bases from V and 6 bases from J, with 19 bases between. The CDR3: CASSSTGGGRINEQFF. CDR3 coding DNA: TGTGCCAGCAGCTCCACGGGGGGCGGGAGAATCAATGAGCAGTTCTTC.

V gene TRBV27 combines with J gene TRBJ2-2, with 12 nucleotides matching TRBD1. Trimming cost V 5 bases and J 5 bases; bases outside gene matches: 9. Germline V gene lookup returns CDR1 MNHEY and CDR2 SMNVEV (reference sequence). The CDR3 has 17 amino acids. This CDR3 reads CASSPGTGGVWTGELFF. In nucleotides, the CDR3 is TGTGCCAGCAGTCCAGGGACAGGGGGCGTGTGGACCGGGGAGCTGTTTTTT.

The chain combines TRBV18 with TRBJ2-3, with D perhaps TRBD1 (5 bases). In germline, CDR1 is KGHSH, CDR2 LQKENI. The CDR3 contains 12 residues. The ends were cut back, 2 bases at V and 7 bases at J, with 7 bases in the middle. The CDR3 DNA follows: TGTGCCAGCTCACCAGCAGGGAATACGCAGTATTTT. It encodes CASSPAGNTQYF.

The chain joins TRBV6-5 to TRBJ1-2, with a weak D call TRBD1 (5 bases). V lost 6 bases, J lost 7 bases, and 18 bases lay in between. Germline V CDR1 and CDR2: MNHEY, SVGAGI. The CDR3 is made up of 14 amino acids. The CDR3 nucleotides are TGTGCCAGCAGCCGATGGGGCTCGTCACCTGGCTACACCTTC. It encodes CASSRWGSSPGYTF.